Shown below are 21 T cell receptor beta chains from a single sample sequenced in a study of blood T cells in healthy people across ages. Combining a sample-barcoded 5' primer with a J-beta primer mix, a second PCR ran for roughly 7 to 11 cycles. TCRdb used MiXCR to reprocess the 5' RACE reads, holding one entry per CDR3 protein. The sample contains 540,000 or so distinct CDR3 sequences, around 48% of which appear only once. Sequencing input: blood. The receptors were gathered from a man at least 80 years old in good health.

The V gene is TRBV5-5, the J gene TRBJ1-2; D is undetermined. CDR1 and CDR2 (germline): SGHKS, YYEKEE (reference sequence). The CDR3 sequence is 13 residues long. V was shortened by 4 bases and J by 6 bases, with 13 bases between the two germline ends. CDR3 sequence (DNA): TGTGCCAGCAGCCCACTTGACTTTCATGGCTACACCTTC. Translating gives CASSPLDFHGYTF. The full variable domain, completed using reference TRBV5-5 and TRBJ1-2, is DAGVTQSPTHLIKTRGQQVTLRCSPISGHKSVSWYQQVLGQGPQFIFQYYEKEERGRGNFPDRFSARQFPNYSSELNVNALLLGDSALYLCASSPLDFHGYTFGSGTRLTVV.

The chain uses TRBV7-8 and TRBJ2-1, with unresolved D. V shed 6 bases and J shed 3 bases, with 12 bases lying between them. The CDR3 is 14 residues long. CDR1 is SGHVS and CDR2 is FQNEAQ in the germline V gene. CDR3: CASRPGGFYNEQFF. CDR3 DNA: TGTGCCAGCAGACCCGGTGGGTTCTACAATGAGCAGTTCTTC.

The genes are TRBV20-1 and TRBJ1-1, with D possibly matching TRBD1 (5 bases). In germline, CDR1 is DFQATT, CDR2 SNEGSKA (reference sequence). V was cut by 5 bases and J by 0 bases, with 10 bases left in between. This CDR3 is built from 13 residues. CDR3 in amino acids: CSARGTLNTEAFF. The CDR3 DNA reads TGCAGTGCTCGCGGGACTTTGAACACTGAAGCTTTCTTT.

The chain combines TRBV5-1 with TRBJ2-3, with D perhaps matching TRBD2 (7 bases). This CDR3 is 17 amino acids long. Germline CDR1 reads SGHRS; CDR2 reads YFSETQ. V was clipped by 4 bases and J by 2 bases, with 20 bases between them. The CDR3 bases are TGCGCCAGCAGCCCTATCTCCCTTGCGGGGGCCACAGATACGCAGTATTTT. This gives the protein CASSPISLAGATDTQYF.

This clonotype was observed a few times. The genes are TRBV27 and TRBJ2-1; 9 bases match TRBD2. In germline, CDR1 is MNHEY, CDR2 SMNVEV (reference sequence). With 3 bases clipped from V and 6 bases from J, the junction kept 15 bases outside the gene matches. The CDR3 has 18 amino acids. The CDR3 loop reads CASSFRAPVAGAFNEQFF. The CDR3 DNA reads TGTGCCAGCAGTTTCAGGGCCCCCGTAGCGGGAGCATTCAATGAGCAGTTCTTC.

This clonotype was detected ten times or more. The gene calls are TRBV29-1 and TRBJ2-7; D is ambiguous. Deletions cut 5 bases from V and 3 bases from J, with 11 bases between. The germline gives CDR1 SQVTM, CDR2 ANQGSEA. The CDR3 runs to 12 residues. The CDR3 DNA sequence: TGCAGCGTTATAAGCCCCAGCTACGAGCAGTACTTC. Amino acids: CSVISPSYEQYF.

The chain carries TRBV6-2 or TRBV6-3 and TRBJ2-1; D is possibly TRBD2 (6 bases). Germline V gene data show CDR1 as MNHEY and CDR2 as SVGEGT. The CDR3 consists of 15 residues. Trimming pared 3 bases from V and 2 bases from J, leaving 11 bases between. The CDR3 spells CASSYRREPYNEQFF. For the CDR3, the DNA is TGTGCCAGCAGTTATCGTCGGGAGCCCTACAATGAGCAGTTCTTC.

This clonotype has ten or more counts. The gene calls are TRBV6-5 and TRBJ2-1, with 10 bases that match TRBD2. The CDR3 length is 15 residues. Germline CDR1 reads MNHEY; CDR2 reads SVGAGI. V lost 6 bases, J lost 8 bases, and 10 bases stayed unmatched. This CDR3 reads CASSVSSGRGYEQFF. The DNA for the CDR3 is TGTGCCAGCAGCGTTTCTAGCGGGAGAGGCTATGAGCAGTTCTTC.

CDR3 protein: CSANGGADEKLFF. CDR3 DNA: TGCAGCGCCAACGGGGGCGCCGATGAAAAACTGTTTTTT. V and J are TRBV29-1 and TRBJ1-4, with D perhaps TRBD1 (6 bases). This CDR3 comprises 13 residues. Trimming removed 7 bases at V and 6 bases at J, with 15 bases between. Germline V gene lookup returns CDR1 SQVTM and CDR2 ANQGSEA.

The V call is TRBV6-1, the J call TRBJ2-5, with D perhaps matching TRBD1 (6 bases). CDR1 is MNHNS, CDR2 SASEGT, per germline. This CDR3 region has 13 residues. Trimming took off 4 bases at V and 11 bases at J, with 17 bases between the two ends. In nucleotides, the CDR3 is TGTGCCAGCAGTGCAACAGGGCTCGGGGAGCAGTACTTC. Translating gives CASSATGLGEQYF.

CDR3 nucleotide sequence: TGCGCCAGCAGCTACACCGGGACTAGCGGGAGTTCAGAGACCCAGTACTTC. As protein: CASSYTGTSGSSETQYF. This chain connects TRBV5-1 to TRBJ2-5; 14 bases are shared with TRBD2. Unmatched junction bases numbered 8, after V lost 3 bases and J lost 4 bases. Germline V lookup: CDR1 SGHRS, CDR2 YFSETQ. The CDR3 covers 17 residues.

Only one count was recorded for this clonotype. The junction shows a germline mismatch at one end, possibly a read error. The chain links TRBV12-3 or TRBV12-4 to TRBJ2-3, with 9 bases aligning to TRBD1. This CDR3 region has 16 residues. CDR3 DNA: TGTGCCAGCAGCTTAGGGACAGGGATGAGTTTAGATACGCAGTATTTT. Its protein is CASSLGTGMSLDTQYF.

This chain uses TRBV20-1 with TRBJ2-5; D might be TRBD1 (5 bases). The better agreement between TRBJ2-7 and the DNA end casts doubt on the J call. The CDR3 contains 15 residues. From germline, CDR1 is DFQATT and CDR2 SNEGSKA (reference sequence). The CDR3 loop is CSARDPRAKIYEQYF. DNA of the CDR3: TGCAGTGCTAGAGATCCCAGGGCTAAAATCTACGAGCAGTACTTC.

Only a few counts were recorded for this clonotype. The chain links TRBV20-1 to TRBJ1-5, with 7 bases matching TRBD1. Losses at the gene ends were 5 bases for V and 6 bases for J; bases not matched to a gene: 10. Germline CDR1 and CDR2: DFQATT and SNEGSKA (reference sequence). CDR3 size: 14 residues. CDR3 sequence: CSALDRRKGQPQHF. CDR3 in DNA: TGCAGTGCTCTGGACAGGCGGAAGGGTCAGCCCCAGCATTTT.

V gene TRBV12-5 combines with J gene TRBJ2-1, with D possibly being TRBD1 (6 bases). Near its end, the DNA agrees better with TRBJ2-7, so the J call may be wrong. The CDR3 is 12 amino acids. Germline V CDR1 and CDR2: LGHNT, FRNRAP. For the CDR3, the DNA is TGTGCTAGTGGGAGGGGGTACAATGAGCAGTACTTC. The encoded protein is CASGRGYNEQYF.

The chain uses TRBV11-2 and TRBJ2-1, with D possibly TRBD1 on 5 matching bases. V was trimmed by 5 bases and J by 4 bases, leaving 9 bases between them. The CDR3 runs to 13 residues. Germline V gene data show CDR1 as SGHAT and CDR2 as FQNNGV. The CDR3 bases are TGTGCCAGCAGCAACAGGAATTACAATGAGCAGTTCTTC. Its protein is CASSNRNYNEQFF.

This clonotype came up a few times. The rearrangement joins TRBV20-1 to TRBJ2-5; possibly TRBD2 for D (6 bases). Germline V lookup: CDR1 DFQATT, CDR2 SNEGSKA (reference sequence). This CDR3 comprises 13 residues. V lost 4 bases and J lost 10, with 19 bases in between. Written as DNA, the CDR3 is TGCAGTGCTAACATGCAAGCGATGGAGGGCCAGTACTTC. This codes for CSANMQAMEGQYF.

The chain uses TRBV12-3 or TRBV12-4 and TRBJ2-5, with D unresolved. This CDR3 is 11 amino acids long. V gave up 6 bases and J gave up 11 bases, with 13 bases separating them. The CDR3 loop reads CASSPHHEQYF. As DNA, the CDR3 is TGTGCCAGCAGCCCACATCATGAGCAGTACTTC.

The V gene is TRBV19, the J gene TRBJ2-6, with D unresolved. With 5 bases removed from V and 0 bases from J, the gap between germline ends came to 8 bases. This CDR3 is built from 15 residues. The germline gives CDR1 LNHDA, CDR2 SQIVND (reference sequence). CDR3 DNA sequence: TGTGCCAGTAGTGTCGTAAACTCTGGGGCCAACGTCCTGACTTTC. This codes for CASSVVNSGANVLTF.

This sequence joins TRBV7-2 and TRBJ1-1, with a weak D call TRBD1 (5 bases). The CDR3 is 15 residues long. The ends were cut back, 0 bases at V and 1 base at J, with 9 bases in the middle. Germline-derived CDR1 and CDR2 are SGHTA and FQGNSA. DNA of the CDR3: TGTGCCAGCAGCTTAGCTTGGACACAGAACACTGAAGCTTTCTTT. It translates to CASSLAWTQNTEAFF.

CDR3: CASSQDRTYDGYTF. The CDR3 coding sequence is TGCGCCAGCAGCCAAGATAGGACCTATGATGGCTACACCTTC. The gene calls are TRBV4-3 and TRBJ1-2; D unclear. Per the germline V gene, CDR1 is LGHNA and CDR2 is YSLEER. This CDR3 contains 14 residues. V dropped 0 bases and J dropped 6 bases, with 11 bases sitting between them.